These 29 T cell receptor beta chains were all obtained from the same sample, sequenced in a study of monozygotic twins with inflammatory bowel disease. TCRdb reprocessed the 5' RACE reads, keeping one entry per CDR3 protein, no DNA. This sample's table has 400,000 or so distinct CDR3 sequences. The sequencing input was blood. These receptors originate from a human donor with ulcerative colitis or Crohn's disease, or a healthy co-twin of an affected twin (not recorded which).

This chain links TRBV5-6 with TRBJ2-1; TCRdb lists TRBD1, though no DNA is available to test this call. Germline CDR1 and CDR2: SGHDT and YYEEEE. There are 15 residues in the CDR3. The CDR3 loop reads CASSLRDHMRNEQFF. The variable domain in full, completed from reference TRBV5-6 and TRBJ2-1, reads DAGVTQSPTHLIKTRGQQVTLRCSPKSGHDTVSWYQQALGQGPQFIFQYYEEEERQRGNFPDRFSGHQFPNYSSELNVNALLLGDSALYLCASSLRDHMRNEQFFGPGTRLTVL.

V gene TRBV4-1 combines with J gene TRBJ2-5; TCRdb's D gene call, TRBD1, goes unchecked for lack of DNA. Germline-derived CDR1 and CDR2 are MGHRA and YSYEKL. The CDR3 runs 16 residues. This chain's CDR3 is CASSQDRQQGQETQYF.

The chain employs TRBV5-1 and TRBJ1-2; TCRdb proposes TRBD1, but this gene call is untestable without DNA. The CDR3 runs 16 residues. CDR1 and CDR2 from the germline V gene are SGHRS and YFSETQ. The CDR3 loop is CASSLLRTGNSYGYTF.

The rearrangement links TRBV27 to TRBJ2-2. From germline, CDR1 is MNHEY and CDR2 SMNVEV (reference sequence). This CDR3 spans 17 amino acids. This chain's CDR3 is CASSLSSGRFVPGELFF.

The chain recombines TRBV11-2 with TRBJ2-3; TCRdb lists TRBD1, though no DNA is available to test this call. Germline-derived CDR1 and CDR2 are SGHAT and FQNNGV. The CDR3 is 15 residues long. The CDR3 loop is CASSFWDRKTDTQYF.

The chain joins TRBV29-1 to TRBJ2-7; TCRdb returns TRBD1, unconfirmable since there is no DNA. The CDR3 consists of 12 residues. Germline CDR1 and CDR2: SQVTM and ANQGSEA. CDR3 amino acids: CSYQGHSYEQYF.

The CDR3 loop reads CASSLRVGLYNEQFF. This chain joins TRBV3-1 and TRBJ2-1; TCRdb reports TRBD1, a call that lacks DNA to check it against. The V gene's germline CDR1 is LGHDT and CDR2 YNNKEL (reference sequence). The CDR3 is 15 residues long.

The rearrangement uses TRBV30 and TRBJ2-5; TCRdb calls TRBD1, which cannot be checked without DNA. CDR3 size: 13 residues. From germline, CDR1 is GTSNPN and CDR2 SVGIG (reference sequence). The CDR3 is CAWNGVMGETQYF.

The rearrangement uses TRBV14 and TRBJ2-6; TCRdb's assignment of TRBD1 cannot be checked, as there is no DNA. CDR1 is SGHDN and CDR2 is FVKESK in the germline V gene. CDR3 length: 15 amino acids. CDR3: CASSQLGAGANVLTF.

This chain links TRBV15 with TRBJ1-2. CDR3 size: 16 residues. Germline-derived CDR1 and CDR2 are LNHNV and YYDKDF (reference sequence). The CDR3 spells CATSPLKRDFPSGYTF.

The chain employs TRBV2 and TRBJ2-1; TCRdb outputs TRBD1, but without DNA this stays unchecked. Germline loops: CDR1 SNHLY, CDR2 FYNNEI. This CDR3 has 14 amino acids. The CDR3 reads CASRPQDRYNEQFF.

This chain joins TRBV18 and TRBJ2-7. The CDR3 runs to 14 residues. Germline V CDR1 and CDR2: KGHSH, LQKENI. The CDR3 region is CASSPMAKHNEQYF.

CDR3 sequence reads: CATSDPRQGPYNEQFF. The chain recombines TRBV24-1 with TRBJ2-1; the TRBD1 assignment by TCRdb is unverifiable without DNA. Per the germline V gene, CDR1 is KGHDR and CDR2 is SFDVKD. This CDR3 contains 16 residues.

The chain uses TRBV2 and TRBJ2-2; the TCRdb D gene call, TRBD2, has no DNA to confirm it. CDR1 SNHLY and CDR2 FYNNEI come from the germline V gene. The CDR3 loop spans 15 amino acids. The CDR3 loop reads CASMGVTSGTGELFF.

The gene calls are TRBV19 and TRBJ1-2. Germline CDR1 and CDR2: LNHDA and SQIVND (reference sequence). This CDR3 has 15 residues. The CDR3 region is CASSTAGGTNYGYTF.

The J gene is TRBJ2-1, the V gene TRBV5-6; the D gene TCRdb calls, TRBD2, cannot be checked with no DNA. There are 13 residues in the CDR3. Germline V gene data show CDR1 as SGHDT and CDR2 as YYEEEE. CDR3 residues: CASSWGENNEQFF.

This rearrangement joins TRBV27 to TRBJ2-2; TCRdb proposes TRBD2, but this gene call is untestable without DNA. Per the germline V gene, CDR1 is MNHEY and CDR2 is SMNVEV (reference sequence). This CDR3 has 16 amino acids. The CDR3 region is CASSWPSGGGTGELFF.

The chain recombines TRBV18 with TRBJ2-1; TCRdb indicates TRBD1, and absent DNA this call remains unverified. Germline V gene lookup returns CDR1 KGHSH and CDR2 LQKENI. This CDR3 contains 15 residues. CDR3 amino acids: CASSYRSNGGNEQFF.

CDR3 amino acids: CASSQALNSGNTIYF. The chain couples TRBV4-1 to TRBJ1-3. The CDR3 is 15 amino acids. From germline, CDR1 is MGHRA and CDR2 YSYEKL.

The V call is TRBV7-9, the J call TRBJ2-7; there is no DNA to check the TCRdb D call of TRBD2. The CDR3 runs 13 residues. CDR1 SEHNR and CDR2 FQNEAQ come from the germline V gene (reference sequence). The CDR3 here is CASSFIIPAEQYF.

The CDR3 loop reads CASSLNRVTHEAFF. The chain joins TRBV12-3 or TRBV12-4 to TRBJ1-1; the TCRdb call, TRBD1, lacks DNA for checking. CDR3 length: 14 residues.

This chain joins TRBV7-9 and TRBJ2-1. The CDR3 has 13 residues. CDR1 and CDR2 (germline): SEHNR, FQNEAQ (reference sequence). CDR3 sequence: CASRPTAYNEQFF.

The V gene is TRBV23-1, the J gene TRBJ2-7; TCRdb's D call of TRBD1 is untestable without DNA. TRBV23-1 has ORF status, its function being uncertain. The CDR3 is 15 residues long. CDR3 protein: CASSQRQGDRYEQYF.

The chain recombines TRBV29-1 with TRBJ1-1; TCRdb's D gene call, TRBD1, goes unchecked for lack of DNA. This CDR3 spans 12 amino acids. CDR1 is SQVTM and CDR2 is ANQGSEA in the germline V gene. This CDR3 reads CSVRDSHTEAFF. Supplemented by reference TRBV29-1 and TRBJ1-1, the full variable domain reads SAVISQKPSRDICQRGTSLTIQCQVDSQVTMMFWYRQQPGQSLTLIATANQGSEATYESGFVIDKFPISRPNLTFSTLTVSNMSPEDSSIYLCSVRDSHTEAFFGQGTRLTVV.

The V and J genes are TRBV7-9 and TRBJ2-5; TCRdb indicates TRBD1, and absent DNA this call remains unverified. CDR1 is SEHNR and CDR2 is FQNEAQ in the germline V gene (reference sequence). CDR3 length: 14 residues. CDR3 amino acids: CASSPRQEQETQYF.

The V gene is TRBV25-1, the J gene TRBJ2-2. The germline gives CDR1 MGHDK, CDR2 SYGVNS. The CDR3 runs 16 residues. CDR3: CASSESGSRNTGELFF.

This chain uses TRBV5-1 with TRBJ1-1. The germline V gene has CDR1 SGHRS and CDR2 YFSETQ. This CDR3 has 15 residues. This chain's CDR3 is CASSLGGSEAPEAFF.

The chain uses TRBV5-1 and TRBJ2-5; TCRdb gives TRBD1 as the D gene, but with no DNA this cannot be confirmed. The CDR3 consists of 14 residues. Germline V gives CDR1 SGHRS, CDR2 YFSETQ. The CDR3 spells CASSLTGNQETQYF. The complete variable domain, with remaining parts taken from reference TRBV5-1 and TRBJ2-5, reads KAGVTQTPRYLIKTRGQQVTLSCSPISGHRSVSWYQQTPGQGLQFLFEYFSETQRNKGNFPGRFSGRQFSNSRSEMNVSTLELGDSALYLCASSLTGNQETQYFGPGTRLLVL.

The J gene is TRBJ1-1, the V gene TRBV5-6; the D call from TCRdb, TRBD1, cannot be confirmed without DNA. In germline, CDR1 is SGHDT, CDR2 YYEEEE. The CDR3 consists of 13 residues. CDR3 region: CASSLERGTEAFF.